This TCR beta chain was captured in a study of T cells in Graves' hyperthyroidism and ophthalmopathy. Study-wide points: A model using 13 V-J features told ophthalmopathy apart from stable hyperthyroidism. Progression to ophthalmopathy was predicted a median of approximately seven months early.

Regions amplified from RNA transcripts were the TCR beta CDR3 regions. First-round RT-PCR of the TCR CDR3 relied on the HTBI primer set. TCRdb ran MiXCR on the multiplex PCR reads and lists one entry per CDR3 protein. This sample carries roughly 500,000 distinct CDR3 sequences, 40% to 50% of them seen once, and the ten largest clones take 44%. This clonotype has ten or more counts. Its matching antigen is unknown. V gave up 3 bases and J gave up 5 bases; unmatched junction bases: 4. Germline CDR1 is SQVTM and CDR2 is ANQGSEA. This CDR3 is 13 amino acids long. Specimen: peripheral blood or thyroid tissue (not recorded which). The chain recombines TRBV29-1 with TRBJ2-5; the match to TRBD2 covers 9 bases. The clonotype comes from an adult woman with Graves' disease, either hyperthyroidism or ophthalmopathy (not recorded which). This chain's CDR3 is CSVDPAGGETQYF. Here the CDR3 DNA reads TGCAGCGTTGACCCGGCGGGAGGGGAGACCCAGTACTTC.